This TCR beta chain was captured in a study of blood T cell repertoires in COVID-19. Across the study: PBMCs, B-cell-depleted T cells, or T cells provided the cDNA or gDNA that made up the material.

Original processing methods: Reference gene primer amplification gave nucleated cell count estimates. This table comes from immunoSEQ multiplex PCR, and its TCRdb copy is limited to in-frame clones, with some not included. From that table come the V and J calls and clone size; the DNA was used to work out D and trimming. The sample gives about 180,000 clones, about 87% of which show up once; 4% to 5% is in the top ten. The germline V gene has CDR1 LGHDT and CDR2 YNNKEL (reference sequence). CDR3 size: 14 residues. V trimming: 6 bases; J trimming: 4 bases; junction bases outside the gene matches: 5. This receptor was obtained from a woman under 40 with acute or convalescent COVID-19. The J gene is TRBJ2-1, the V gene TRBV3-1 (or the pseudogene TRBV3-2); 8 bases map to TRBD2. The specimen was peripheral blood. DNA for the CDR3: TGTGCCAGCAGTCCGGGACTAGGTTACAATGAGCAGTTCTTC. Translated: CASSPGLGYNEQFF.